This paragraph reports one T cell receptor (beta chain). Its target is unknown. These data are taken from a study of shared clonotypes between healthy human individuals. Findings and caveats of the study: Of the naive CD4 clonotypes, approximately 5% were shared across four donors. Large depth notwithstanding, sorted-subset sequencing proved incomplete by rarefaction.

Several immunoSEQ plates held equal portions of the genomic DNA taken from each subset. Only in-frame clones appear in the TCRdb table, and some are missing; sequencing was by immunoSEQ multiplex PCR. Among approximately 530,000 clones listed, 95% to 96% were seen once. Germline V gene data show CDR1 as SGHDT and CDR2 as YYEEEE. V was pared by 3 bases and J by 2 bases, with 8 bases of the junction left unmatched. The CDR3 consists of 15 residues. This chain uses TRBV5-6 with TRBJ2-7; 7 bases agree with TRBD2. The sequencing sample was made of naive CD4+ T cells sorted from blood. Subset denoted: CD45RA+ positively selected. This clonotype originated in a woman aged 30 to 39 in good health. The CDR3 nucleotides read TGTGCCAGCAGCTCGAGGTGGGAGGGCCCCTACGAGCAGTACTTC. It codes for CASSSRWEGPYEQYF.